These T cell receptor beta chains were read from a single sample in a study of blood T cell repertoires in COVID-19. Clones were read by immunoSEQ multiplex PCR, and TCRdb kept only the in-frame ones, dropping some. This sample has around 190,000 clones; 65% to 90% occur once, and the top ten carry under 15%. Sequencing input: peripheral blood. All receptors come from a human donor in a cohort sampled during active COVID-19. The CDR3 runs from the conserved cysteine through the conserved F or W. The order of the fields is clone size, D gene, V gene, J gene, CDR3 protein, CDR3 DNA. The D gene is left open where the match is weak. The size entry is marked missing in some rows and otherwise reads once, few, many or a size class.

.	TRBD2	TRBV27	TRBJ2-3	CASSPYSSGTADTQYF	TGTGCCAGCAGTCCCTATAGTAGCGGGACCGCAGATACGCAGTATTTT
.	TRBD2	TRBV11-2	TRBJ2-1	CASSWSGRPDYNEQFF	TGTGCCAGCAGCTGGAGCGGGAGGCCAGACTACAATGAGCAGTTCTTC
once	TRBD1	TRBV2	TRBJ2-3	CASTRGEVRDRETDTQYF	TGTGCCAGCACCCGAGGGGAGGTCCGGGACAGGGAAACAGATACGCAGTATTTT
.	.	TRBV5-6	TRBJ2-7	CASSFLNRGSYEQYF	TGTGCCAGCAGCTTTCTAAATAGGGGGAGCTACGAGCAGTACTTC
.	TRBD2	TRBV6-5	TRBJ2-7	CASIAGVYEQYF	TGTGCCAGTATAGCGGGAGTGTACGAGCAGTACTTC
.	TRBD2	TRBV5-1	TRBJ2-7	CASRPGLAGGQAYEQYF	TGCGCCAGCAGACCGGGACTAGCGGGAGGCCAGGCCTACGAGCAGTACTTC
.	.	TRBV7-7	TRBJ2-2	CASSLGLEDSGELFF	TGTGCCAGCAGCTTAGGTCTAGAAGACTCCGGGGAGCTGTTTTTT
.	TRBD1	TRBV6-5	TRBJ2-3	CASRRQGAQADTQYF	TGTGCCAGCAGGCGACAGGGGGCGCAGGCAGATACGCAGTATTTT
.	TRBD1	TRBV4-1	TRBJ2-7	CASSQVRTGLEQYF	TGCGCCAGCAGCCAAGTACGGACAGGTCTCGAGCAGTACTTC
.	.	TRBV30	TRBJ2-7	CASRNPGQTYEQYF	TGTGCCTCCAGGAACCCTGGACAGACCTACGAGCAGTACTTC
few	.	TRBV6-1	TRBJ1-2	CASSEALQGYTF	TGTGCCAGCAGTGAAGCATTGCAGGGCTACACCTTC
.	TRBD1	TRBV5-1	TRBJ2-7	CASSLSPIGTGGSTYEQYF	TGCGCCAGCAGCTTGTCCCCTATTGGGACAGGGGGCTCAACCTACGAGCAGTACTTC
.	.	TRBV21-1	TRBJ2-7	CAPGGRRVLSYEQYF	TGTGCCCCCGGGGGAAGACGGGTCCTCTCCTACGAGCAGTACTTC
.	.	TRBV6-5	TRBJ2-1	CASTPVSYNEQFF	TGTGCCAGCACCCCAGTCTCCTACAATGAGCAGTTCTTC
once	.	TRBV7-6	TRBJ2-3	CASSSTALADTQYF	TGTGCCAGCAGCTCGACAGCATTAGCAGATACGCAGTATTTT
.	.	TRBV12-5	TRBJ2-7	CASGLPGWEQYF	TGTGCTAGTGGTTTGCCAGGGTGGGAGCAGTACTTC
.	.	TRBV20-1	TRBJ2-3	CSASSGGSTDTQYF	TGCAGTGCTAGTAGCGGAGGTAGCACAGATACGCAGTATTTT
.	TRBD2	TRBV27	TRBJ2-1	CASSLTSGRYNEQFF	TGTGCCAGCAGCCTGACTAGCGGGCGGTACAATGAGCAGTTCTTC
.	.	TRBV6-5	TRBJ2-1	CASRGPYNEQFF	TGTGCCAGCAGGGGGCCATACAATGAGCAGTTCTTC
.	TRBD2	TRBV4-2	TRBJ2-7	CASSQRTSGSYEQYF	TGTGCCAGCAGCCAGCGGACTAGCGGCTCCTACGAGCAGTACTTC
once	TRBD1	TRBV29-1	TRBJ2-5	CSVVGDRRTETQYF	TGCAGCGTTGTCGGGGACAGGAGAACGGAGACCCAGTACTTC
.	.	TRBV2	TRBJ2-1	CASRAPSGFYNEQFF	TGTGCCAGTAGGGCCCCCAGCGGGTTCTACAATGAGCAGTTCTTC
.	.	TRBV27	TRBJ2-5	CASRGWDTQETQYF	TGTGCCAGCAGGGGGTGGGACACGCAAGAGACCCAGTACTTC
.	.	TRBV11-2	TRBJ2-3	CASSFSSRDTQYF	TGTGCCAGCAGCTTTTCGAGTCGGGATACGCAGTATTTT
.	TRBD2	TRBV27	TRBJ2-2	CASSPGASGRSGELFF	TGTGCCAGCAGCCCCGGGGCTAGCGGGAGATCCGGGGAGCTGTTTTTT
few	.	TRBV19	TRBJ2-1	CASSEGRKQFF	TGTGCCAGTAGTGAGGGGAGGAAGCAGTTCTTC
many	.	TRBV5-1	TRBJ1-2	CASSLGQSNYGYTF	TGCGCCAGCAGCTTGGGACAGAGCAACTATGGCTACACCTTC
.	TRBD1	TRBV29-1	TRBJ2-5	CSVETGLGTQYF	TGCAGCGTTGAGACAGGGTTGGGGACCCAGTACTTC
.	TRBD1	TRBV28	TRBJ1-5	CASSPAWDRVYRNQPQHF	TGTGCCAGCAGCCCGGCATGGGACAGGGTTTATCGCAATCAGCCCCAGCATTTT
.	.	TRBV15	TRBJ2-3	CATSRDDGNVDTQYF	TGTGCCACCAGCAGGGACGACGGGAATGTAGATACGCAGTATTTT
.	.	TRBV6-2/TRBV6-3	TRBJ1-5	CASSPPKPIRNQPQHF	TGTGCCAGCAGCCCCCCAAAGCCCATTCGCAATCAGCCCCAGCATTTT
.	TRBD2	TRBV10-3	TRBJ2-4	CAIRASGKNIQYF	TGTGCCATCAGGGCTAGCGGCAAAAACATTCAGTACTTC
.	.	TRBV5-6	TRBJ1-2	CASSLAGKGGPYGYTF	TGTGCCAGCAGCTTGGCCGGGAAAGGAGGTCCTTATGGCTACACCTTC
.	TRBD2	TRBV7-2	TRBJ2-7	CASSGTSGRHSEQYF	TGTGCCAGCAGCGGGACTAGCGGGAGACACAGCGAGCAGTACTTC
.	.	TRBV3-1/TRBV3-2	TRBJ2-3	CASSQEEGGRASSTDTQYF	TGTGCCAGCAGCCAAGAGGAGGGAGGCCGGGCCTCAAGCACAGATACGCAGTATTTT
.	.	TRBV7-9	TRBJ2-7	CASSLTTGTYEQYF	TGTGCCAGCAGCTTGACAACAGGGACCTACGAGCAGTACTTC
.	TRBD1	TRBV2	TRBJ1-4	CASSDRTGGSNEKLFF	TGTGCCAGCAGCGATAGGACAGGCGGGTCTAATGAAAAACTGTTTTTT
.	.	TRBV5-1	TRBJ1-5	CASSFIPFNQPQHF	TGCGCCAGCAGCTTTATTCCGTTTAATCAGCCCCAGCATTTT
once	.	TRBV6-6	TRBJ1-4	CASRATGSRDEKLFF	TGTGCCAGCAGGGCAACAGGGAGTCGGGATGAAAAACTGTTTTTT
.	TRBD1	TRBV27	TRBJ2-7	CASSQQGDVSYEQYF	TGTGCCAGCAGTCAGCAGGGGGACGTATCCTACGAGCAGTACTTC
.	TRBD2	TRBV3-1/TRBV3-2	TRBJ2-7	CASSQRSTSGYEQYF	TGTGCCAGCAGCCAGCGTTCAACTAGCGGCTACGAGCAGTACTTC
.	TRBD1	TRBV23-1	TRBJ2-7	CASGYNYRGGEQYF	TGCGCCAGCGGATATAACTACAGGGGCGGCGAGCAGTACTTC
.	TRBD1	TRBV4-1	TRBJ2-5	CASSPLGQRPGETQYF	TGCGCCAGCAGCCCGTTGGGACAGCGTCCAGGGGAGACCCAGTACTTC
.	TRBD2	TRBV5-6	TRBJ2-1	CASSLWGSVSGSKQFF	TGTGCCAGCAGCTTGTGGGGGTCGGTTAGCGGGAGTAAGCAGTTCTTC
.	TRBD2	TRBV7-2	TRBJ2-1	CASSSSGSLYNEQFF	TGTGCCAGCAGCTCTAGCGGGAGTCTATACAATGAGCAGTTCTTC